These 14 T cell receptor beta chains share one sample of origin, sequenced in a study of early T cells in non-severe SARS-CoV-2 infection. TCRdb passed the 5' RACE reads through MiXCR, listing each CDR3 protein once. The sample shows about 29,000 distinct CDR3 sequences, 5% to 5.5% of them seen only once. The sequencing input was whole blood. The source of these receptors is an adult who was a healthcare worker with PCR-confirmed SARS-CoV-2 infection or an uninfected control (not recorded which).

This clonotype was seen many times. The J gene is TRBJ1-1, the V gene TRBV27; 7 bases align to TRBD1. This CDR3 contains 14 residues. J gave up 3 bases and V 6 bases, and 7 bases lay outside the gene matches. Germline V gives CDR1 MNHEY, CDR2 SMNVEV (reference sequence). This CDR3 reads CASRRGGMDTEAFF. Written as DNA, the CDR3 is TGTGCCAGCAGGCGAGGGGGCATGGACACTGAAGCTTTCTTT.

In this sample, this clonotype turned up many times. The chain joins TRBV10-2 to TRBJ2-1; no clear D. Germline V CDR1 and CDR2: WSHSY, SAAADI. V was cut by 5 bases and J by 4 bases, with 6 bases left in between. This CDR3 is built from 12 residues. The CDR3 loop is CASSFHYNEQFF. The CDR3 DNA reads TGCGCCAGCAGTTTCCATTACAATGAGCAGTTCTTC.

This clonotype has just a few counts. The chain is built from TRBV9 and TRBJ2-1, with 7 bases matching TRBD2. V shed 3 bases and J 10 bases; nucleotides not matched to a gene: 19. The CDR3 runs to 17 residues. Germline CDR1 is SGDLS and CDR2 is YYNGEE. CDR3 DNA: TGTGCCAGCAGCGGAGCGGGACCCCCGGGAGGTACAATGGAGCAGTTCTTC. Its translation is CASSGAGPPGGTMEQFF.

The genes are TRBV12-3 or TRBV12-4 and TRBJ1-2; TRBD1 agrees at 7 bases. There are 15 residues in the CDR3. The J segment lost 2 bases and the V segment lost 7 bases, leaving 10 bases of the junction unmatched. CDR3 sequence reads: CASTPAGGTNYGYTF. The CDR3 DNA follows: TGTGCCAGCACCCCCGCAGGGGGGACCAACTATGGCTACACCTTC.

This clonotype was recorded many times. The chain recombines TRBV30 with TRBJ2-4; D gene unclear. In germline, CDR1 is GTSNPN, CDR2 SVGIG (reference sequence). Deletions cut 3 bases from V and 0 bases from J, with 3 bases between. The CDR3 is 12 amino acids. The CDR3 protein is CAWRIAKNIQYF. CDR3 bases: TGTGCCTGGAGGATAGCCAAAAACATTCAGTACTTC.

This clonotype occurred many times. The chain's CDR3 is CASSPEGRNEAFF. CDR3 DNA sequence: TGTGCCAGCAGTCCTGAGGGCCGCAATGAAGCTTTCTTT. This chain links TRBV6-2 or TRBV6-3 with TRBJ1-1; D is ambiguous. CDR3 length: 13 amino acids. V lost 5 bases and J lost 7, with 14 bases in between. In germline, CDR1 is MNHEY, CDR2 SVGEGT.

The V gene is TRBV7-2, the J gene TRBJ1-2, with 8 bases identical to TRBD1. J was trimmed by 4 bases and V by 4 bases; bases with no gene match: 8. The CDR3 sequence is 15 residues long. Germline values: CDR1 SGHTA, CDR2 FQGNSA. The CDR3 DNA reads as TGTGCCAGCAGCTGGACAGGGCTTCCTCTCTATGGCTACACCTTC. This gives the protein CASSWTGLPLYGYTF.

Many counts were recorded for this clonotype. The chain joins TRBV12-3 or TRBV12-4 to TRBJ1-1; 12 positions agree with TRBD1. This CDR3 has 16 residues. The V segment lost 3 bases and the J segment 4 bases; nucleotides outside the gene matches: 6. The chain's CDR3 is CASSLARGQGATEAFF. In nucleotides, the CDR3 is TGTGCCAGCAGTTTGGCCCGGGGACAGGGGGCCACTGAAGCTTTCTTT.

This clonotype was seen a few times. This chain connects TRBV28 to TRBJ2-5; 7 nucleotides match TRBD1. CDR1 is MDHEN and CDR2 is SYDVKM in the germline V gene. V lost 7 bases to trimming and J lost 2 bases; unmatched junction nucleotides: 4. This CDR3 region has 13 residues. CDR3 nucleotides: TGTGCCAGCACCAGGGACAGACAAGAGACCCAGTACTTC. Translation: CASTRDRQETQYF.

This clonotype is medium-sized by share. The gene calls are TRBV30 and TRBJ1-1; D ambiguous. The germline V and J ends were trimmed by 0 bases and 6 bases, with 8 bases remaining between them. CDR3 size: 12 residues. The germline CDR1 and CDR2 sequences are GTSNPN and SVGIG (reference sequence). In DNA form, the CDR3 reads TGTGCCTGGAGTGTAAGTAGTCCTGAAGCTTTCTTT. Its protein is CAWSVSSPEAFF.

In its sample, this clonotype was seen many times. In nucleotides, the CDR3 is TGTGCCAGCAGTTTTTCCCCGGGCAGCAGCTATGGCTACACCTTC. Protein: CASSFSPGSSYGYTF. The chain joins TRBV12-3 or TRBV12-4 to TRBJ1-2; D not resolved. The CDR3 contains 15 residues. The ends were cut back, 3 bases at V and 4 bases at J, with 15 bases in the middle.

There are a few counts of this clonotype. The chain employs TRBV13 and TRBJ1-1, with D unresolved. In germline, CDR1 is PRHDT, CDR2 FYEKMQ (reference sequence). This CDR3 has 12 amino acids. Trimming shortened V by 10 bases and J by 3 bases, and 12 bases separated the two germline ends. The CDR3 DNA follows: TGTGCCACCGGAATCGGTTACACTGAAGCTTTCTTT. Translated, it gives CATGIGYTEAFF.

This clonotype was seen many times. The chain links TRBV2 to TRBJ1-4; TRBD1 agrees at 10 bases. The CDR3 is 13 residues long. Germline assignment: CDR1 SNHLY and CDR2 FYNNEI. With V trimmed by 6 bases and J by 6 bases, 1 base remained unmatched. The CDR3 DNA reads as TGTGCCAGCAGGACAGGGGGCGATGAAAAACTGTTTTTT. Its protein is CASRTGGDEKLFF.

This clonotype was found many times. The chain uses TRBV12-3 or TRBV12-4 and TRBJ2-1, with D perhaps given as TRBD1 or TRBD2 (5 bases each). The ends were cut back, 6 bases at V and 6 bases at J, with 18 bases in the middle. CDR3 size: 15 residues. The CDR3 here is CASRGPDKSVNEQFF. CDR3 DNA: TGTGCCAGCAGGGGACCCGACAAAAGCGTCAATGAGCAGTTCTTC.